These T cell receptor beta chains were read from a single sample in a study of blood T cell repertoires in COVID-19. Data came from immunoSEQ multiplex PCR; TCRdb stores just in-frame clones and leaves some out. The sample lists some 140,000 clones, 84% occurring once. Sequenced material: PBMCs or T cells enriched from blood (not recorded which). Source of these receptors: a middle-aged man with acute COVID-19. CDR3s include the opening cysteine and the closing phenylalanine or tryptophan. D genes are given only for firm matches. Clone size is stated in some rows and not others, as once, few, many or a class when expanded.

V	J	length	size	D	DNA	CDR3
TRBV7-2	TRBJ2-3	15	-	TRBD2	TGTGCCAGCAGCTTACCCGGGGGGGCCCGAGATACGCAGTATTTT	CASSLPGGARDTQYF
TRBV7-8	TRBJ2-1	13	-	TRBD1	TGTGCCAGCAGCCCGGGACAGTACAATGAGCAGTTCTTC	CASSPGQYNEQFF
TRBV6-5	TRBJ1-2	12	-	-	TGTGCCAGCAGGGGGGGAGGAGATGGCTACACCTTC	CASRGGGDGYTF
TRBV30	TRBJ1-1	15	-	-	TGTGCCTGGAGTGTACCTGTTCTGCCAGGGGCTGAAGCTTTCTTT	CAWSVPVLPGAEAFF
TRBV9	TRBJ2-1	14	-	-	TGTGCCAGCAGCGTAGAGGTCAGGGTGGATGAGCAGTTCTTC	CASSVEVRVDEQFF
TRBV5-4	TRBJ2-7	14	-	-	TGTGCCAGCAGCTCCTCCCCGGGAGCCTACGAGCAGTACTTC	CASSSSPGAYEQYF
TRBV7-9	TRBJ1-6	16	few	-	TGTGCCAGCAGCTCTCTCGGGGACTCCTATAATTCACCCCTCCACTTT	CASSSLGDSYNSPLHF
TRBV24-1	TRBJ1-1	15	-	-	TGTGCCACCAGTGACTGGGGGCAGGGGCCGGCTGAAGCTTTCTTT	CATSDWGQGPAEAFF
TRBV9	TRBJ1-4	15	once	-	TGTGCCAGCAGCGTAGCGTGGGGCCCTAATGAAAAACTGTTTTTT	CASSVAWGPNEKLFF
TRBV7-2	TRBJ2-1	17	once	TRBD2	TGTGCCAGCAGCCCATCCCCTCGGCTAGCGGGAAACAATGAGCAGTTCTTC	CASSPSPRLAGNNEQFF
TRBV21-1	TRBJ2-4	14	-	-	TGTGCCAGCCTCTATCGGGGGGAGCAAAACATTCAGTACTTC	CASLYRGEQNIQYF
TRBV2	TRBJ1-3	13	-	-	TGTGCCAGCAGTCCTTCCTCGGGAAACACCATATATTTT	CASSPSSGNTIYF
TRBV27	TRBJ1-5	12	-	-	TGTGCCAGCAGTCGGAGCAATCAGCCCCAGCATTTT	CASSRSNQPQHF
TRBV4-3	TRBJ1-5	13	-	-	TGCGCCAGCAGCCAAGATCGGGAAAGGCCCCAGCATTTT	CASSQDRERPQHF
TRBV4-3	TRBJ2-7	13	-	-	TGCGCCAGCAGCCAAGATCAGGGTTACGAGCAGTACTTC	CASSQDQGYEQYF
TRBV28	TRBJ1-2	13	-	-	TGTGCCAGCAATCAGGGAGGGATTGACGGCTACACCTTC	CASNQGGIDGYTF